Listed below are T cell receptor beta chains from one sample, sequenced in a study of blood T cell repertoires in COVID-19. Measured with immunoSEQ multiplex PCR; TCRdb has only the in-frame clones, and not every one. The sample includes around 100,000 clones, approximately 81% of them seen just once. Sequencing used peripheral blood. The receptor set was obtained from a man in his forties with acute or convalescent COVID-19. The CDR3 runs from the conserved cysteine through the conserved F or W. D genes are given only for firm matches. Rows give clone size only sometimes, using once, few, many, or a class for an expanded clone.

d_gene	abundance	v_gene	j_gene	len	CDR3nt	CDR3aa
NA	NA	TRBV2	TRBJ1-6	13	TGTGCCAGCAGGGCCTCCGGGGATTCACCCCTCCACTTT	CASRASGDSPLHF
NA	NA	TRBV7-6	TRBJ2-3	14	TGTGCCAGCAGCCCCGGGACTCATACAGATACGCAGTATTTT	CASSPGTHTDTQYF
TRBD2	NA	TRBV29-1	TRBJ2-5	13	TGCAGCGTTGAATTACCTAGCGGAGAGACCCAGTACTTC	CSVELPSGETQYF
TRBD1	NA	TRBV7-9	TRBJ2-1	15	TGTGCCAGCAGCTTAGGACAGGGGGCTAGGAATGAGCAGTTCTTC	CASSLGQGARNEQFF
TRBD1	once	TRBV5-5	TRBJ2-2	15	TGTGCCAGCAGCTTTGCGGACAGGGGGTCCGGGGAGCTGTTTTTT	CASSFADRGSGELFF
NA	NA	TRBV7-8	TRBJ2-1	15	TGTGCCAGCAGCTTAGCCCTAGCGTACTACAATGAGCAGTTCTTC	CASSLALAYYNEQFF
TRBD2	NA	TRBV3-1/TRBV3-2	TRBJ2-4	19	TGTGCCAGCAGCCACACAGCGGGACTAGCGGGAGTTGGCAAAAACATTCAGTACTTC	CASSHTAGLAGVGKNIQYF
TRBD1	NA	TRBV7-8	TRBJ2-5	14	TGTGCCAGCAGCCGCCGGGACAGGCAAGAGACCCAGTACTTC	CASSRRDRQETQYF
TRBD2	NA	TRBV28	TRBJ2-7	14	TGTGCCAGCAGTTTGAGCGGGGCCTCCTACGAGCAGTACTTC	CASSLSGASYEQYF
TRBD2	NA	TRBV5-6	TRBJ2-7	15	TGTGCCAGCAGCTGGGATCAAGCGGGAGGCTACGAGCAGTACTTC	CASSWDQAGGYEQYF
TRBD1	NA	TRBV2	TRBJ2-5	14	TGTGCCAGCAGTTTCCGGGACAGGGAAGAGACCCAGTACTTC	CASSFRDREETQYF
NA	NA	TRBV19	TRBJ2-5	16	TGTGCCAGTAGTAGCTGGGGCAGGGAAGAGCGAGAGACCCAGTACTTC	CASSSWGREERETQYF
TRBD1	NA	TRBV6-5	TRBJ2-7	15	TGTGCCAGCAGTTACGCCTACAGGGGGTCAGGGGAGCAGTACTTC	CASSYAYRGSGEQYF
NA	NA	TRBV19	TRBJ1-5	15	TGTGCCAGTAGTATAAGTGCAGGGAGGAATCAGCCCCAGCATTTT	CASSISAGRNQPQHF
TRBD2	NA	TRBV5-4	TRBJ2-1	15	TGTGCCAGCAGCCTAGGCGGGGGGGGTTACAATGAGCAGTTCTTC	CASSLGGGGYNEQFF
NA	NA	TRBV19	TRBJ1-3	16	TGTGCCAGTAGTCCCTGGGAGGGATACTCTGGAAACACCATATATTTT	CASSPWEGYSGNTIYF
NA	NA	TRBV2	TRBJ1-1	13	TGTGCCAGCACCAGAGGCATGAACACTGAAGCTTTCTTT	CASTRGMNTEAFF
NA	few	TRBV21-1	TRBJ2-7	13	TGTGCCAGCAGCACCCGACAGGTTTACGAGCAGTACTTC	CASSTRQVYEQYF
NA	few	TRBV7-9	TRBJ1-1	12	TGTGCCAGCAGCCGCGGTGGTACTGAAGCTTTCTTT	CASSRGGTEAFF
NA	NA	TRBV3-1/TRBV3-2	TRBJ2-5	15	TGTGCCAGCAGCCAAGACTCGGCAGACATAGAGACCCAGTACTTC	CASSQDSADIETQYF
NA	NA	TRBV11-1	TRBJ2-7	14	TGTGCCAGCAGGCCTGGACACCTAGAGGACGAGCAGTACTTC	CASRPGHLEDEQYF
TRBD1	NA	TRBV4-2	TRBJ1-6	17	TGTGCCAGCAGCCCTAGGCCCAGGACAGGGAGAAGGTCACCCCTCCACTTT	CASSPRPRTGRRSPLHF
NA	NA	TRBV27	TRBJ2-7	13	TGTGCCAGCAGTTTATCATCGGGCTACGAGCAGTACTTC	CASSLSSGYEQYF
NA	NA	TRBV28	TRBJ2-7	15	TGTGCCAGCAGTTTAAAGCGGTCGAGCTCCTACGAGCAGTACTTC	CASSLKRSSSYEQYF
TRBD1	NA	TRBV6-2/TRBV6-3	TRBJ1-6	15	TGTGCCAGCAGCCCAGGACAGGGCGGCAATTCACCCCTCCACTTT	CASSPGQGGNSPLHF
TRBD2	NA	TRBV5-1	TRBJ2-1	13	TGCGCCAGCAGCTGGCAGCGGGGCGTTGAGCAGTTCTTC	CASSWQRGVEQFF
TRBD1	NA	TRBV18	TRBJ1-2	14	TGTGCCAGCTCACCAAGGACAGGGAGGGATGGCTACACCTTC	CASSPRTGRDGYTF
NA	NA	TRBV7-9	TRBJ1-1	16	TGTGCCAGCATCTCTCCCGGGACACATATGAACACTGAAGCTTTCTTT	CASISPGTHMNTEAFF
NA	NA	TRBV6-6	TRBJ2-1	10	TGTGCCAGCAGCCTCGGAGGCCTGTTCTTC	CASSLGGLFF
NA	NA	TRBV2	TRBJ1-2	16	TGTGCCAGCAGTGATGGACAGTGGAGGTCTAACTATGGCTACACCTTC	CASSDGQWRSNYGYTF
NA	few	TRBV20-1	TRBJ2-5	11	TGCAGTGCTAAGTGGGAGGAGACCCAGTACTTC	CSAKWEETQYF
TRBD2	NA	TRBV4-2	TRBJ2-5	17	TGTGCCAGCAGCCAAGGCTGGCGGGGGGGACCCCAAGAGACCCAGTACTTC	CASSQGWRGGPQETQYF
NA	NA	TRBV7-2	TRBJ2-5	13	TGTGCCAGCAGCCCCCAGGGGTGGGAGACCCAGTACTTC	CASSPQGWETQYF
NA	NA	TRBV15	TRBJ2-1	14	TGTGCCACCGGACAGCGGGATCGCTTGGGTGAGCAGTTCTTC	CATGQRDRLGEQFF
NA	NA	TRBV14	TRBJ1-1	15	TGTGCCAGCAGCCAAGTTTGGGGCCGGGACACTGAAGCTTTCTTT	CASSQVWGRDTEAFF
NA	few	TRBV24-1	TRBJ2-3	13	TGTGCCACCAGTAAAACAGGGCCAGATACGCAGTATTTT	CATSKTGPDTQYF
NA	NA	TRBV12-3/TRBV12-4	TRBJ1-2	13	TGTGCCAGCAGCCCTCAGGCCCAGATTGGCTACACCTTC	CASSPQAQIGYTF
TRBD2	NA	TRBV3-1/TRBV3-2	TRBJ2-5	19	TGTGCCAGCAGCCAAAGTTCCGGGACTAGCGGGGGGTACCAAGAGACCCAGTACTTC	CASSQSSGTSGGYQETQYF
NA	few	TRBV29-1	TRBJ1-2	12	TGCAGCGTGGAGGGGACGCACTATGGCTACACCTTC	CSVEGTHYGYTF
TRBD2	NA	TRBV4-2	TRBJ2-3	16	TGTGCCAGCAGCCGGGGGGGGACCGAGCCCCCAGATACGCAGTATTTT	CASSRGGTEPPDTQYF
NA	NA	TRBV11-3	TRBJ1-1	14	TGTGCCAGCAGCTTAGACAAGGGGGACACTGAAGCTTTCTTT	CASSLDKGDTEAFF
NA	few	TRBV18	TRBJ2-2	16	TGTGCCAGCTCCCCACGGACTTTGGTGAACACCGGGGAGCTGTTTTTT	CASSPRTLVNTGELFF
TRBD1	NA	TRBV6-2/TRBV6-3	TRBJ1-5	14	TGTGCCAGCAGTTTAACAGGGGGCCGGCAGCCCCAGCATTTT	CASSLTGGRQPQHF
TRBD2	NA	TRBV19	TRBJ2-3	14	TGTGCCAGTAGTAATAGCGGGAGCGGAGATACGCAGTATTTT	CASSNSGSGDTQYF
NA	NA	TRBV2	TRBJ1-4	17	TGTGCCAGCAGTGAAAAGGGAGGGATGATAGCTAATGAAAAACTGTTTTTT	CASSEKGGMIANEKLFF
NA	NA	TRBV12-3/TRBV12-4	TRBJ2-7	12	TGTGCCAGCAGTTTTTTAGGGGGCGAGCAGTACTTC	CASSFLGGEQYF
NA	NA	TRBV12-5	TRBJ2-2	16	TGTGCTAGTGGTTCGGGGACTCTAACGCGAACCGGGGAGCTGTTTTTT	CASGSGTLTRTGELFF
NA	NA	TRBV6-1	TRBJ1-6	17	TGTGCCAGCAGTGCAACAGGGCGCAGCTCCTATAATTCACCCCTCCACTTT	CASSATGRSSYNSPLHF
TRBD2	NA	TRBV3-1/TRBV3-2	TRBJ2-1	17	TGTGCCAGCAGCCAAGGGACTAGCGGATTCTCCTACAATGAGCAGTTCTTC	CASSQGTSGFSYNEQFF